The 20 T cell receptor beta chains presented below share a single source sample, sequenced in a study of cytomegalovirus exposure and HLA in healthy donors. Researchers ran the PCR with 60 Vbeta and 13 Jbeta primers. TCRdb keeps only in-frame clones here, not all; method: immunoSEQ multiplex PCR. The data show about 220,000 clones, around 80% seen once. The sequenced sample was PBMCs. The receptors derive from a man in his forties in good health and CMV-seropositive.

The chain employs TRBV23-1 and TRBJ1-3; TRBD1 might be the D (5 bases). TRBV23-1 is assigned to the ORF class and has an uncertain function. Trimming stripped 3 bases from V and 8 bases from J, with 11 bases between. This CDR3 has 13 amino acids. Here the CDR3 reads CASSHAGEHTIYF. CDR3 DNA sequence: TGCGCCAGCAGTCATGCGGGGGAACACACCATATATTTT.

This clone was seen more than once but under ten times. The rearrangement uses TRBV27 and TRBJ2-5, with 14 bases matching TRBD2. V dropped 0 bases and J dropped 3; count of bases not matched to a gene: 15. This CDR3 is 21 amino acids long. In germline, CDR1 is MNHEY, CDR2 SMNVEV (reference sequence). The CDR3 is CASSLSSPGLAGAHPKETQYF. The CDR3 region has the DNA TGTGCCAGCAGTTTATCTTCCCCGGGACTAGCGGGAGCCCACCCAAAAGAGACCCAGTACTTC.

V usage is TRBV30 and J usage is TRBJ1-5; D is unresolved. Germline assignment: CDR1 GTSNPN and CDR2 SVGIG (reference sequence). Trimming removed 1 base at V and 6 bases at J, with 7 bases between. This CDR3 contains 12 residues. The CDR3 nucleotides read TGTGCCTGGAGTGCATCCGGTCAGCCCCAGCATTTT. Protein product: CAWSASGQPQHF.

In DNA form, the CDR3 reads TGTGCCAGCAGTCTTCGGGGACAGGGGGCTGGGAAACTGTTTTTT. It codes for CASSLRGQGAGKLFF. The chain links TRBV28 to TRBJ1-4, with 12 bases that match TRBD1. This CDR3 has 15 amino acids. Germline loops: CDR1 MDHEN, CDR2 SYDVKM. Trimming cost V 5 bases and J 11 bases; bases outside gene matches: 9.

Written as DNA, the CDR3 is TGTGCCACCAGCAACGGGACAGGTTGGGAAGGGCAGTTCTTC. Its protein is CATSNGTGWEGQFF. This chain uses TRBV2 with TRBJ2-1; 8 bases line up with TRBD1. The CDR3 covers 14 residues. V trimming: 10 bases; J trimming: 12 bases; junction bases outside the gene matches: 17. Germline V gene lookup returns CDR1 SNHLY and CDR2 FYNNEI.

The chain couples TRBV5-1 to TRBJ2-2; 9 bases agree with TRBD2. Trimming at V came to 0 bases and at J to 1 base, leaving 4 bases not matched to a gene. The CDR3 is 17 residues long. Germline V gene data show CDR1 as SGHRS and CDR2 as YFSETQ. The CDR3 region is CASSLAQAGGNTGELFF. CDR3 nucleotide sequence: TGCGCCAGCAGCTTGGCCCAAGCGGGAGGGAACACCGGGGAGCTGTTTTTT. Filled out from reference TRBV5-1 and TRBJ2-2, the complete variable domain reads KAGVTQTPRYLIKTRGQQVTLSCSPISGHRSVSWYQQTPGQGLQFLFEYFSETQRNKGNFPGRFSGRQFSNSRSEMNVSTLELGDSALYLCASSLAQAGGNTGELFFGEGSRLTVL.

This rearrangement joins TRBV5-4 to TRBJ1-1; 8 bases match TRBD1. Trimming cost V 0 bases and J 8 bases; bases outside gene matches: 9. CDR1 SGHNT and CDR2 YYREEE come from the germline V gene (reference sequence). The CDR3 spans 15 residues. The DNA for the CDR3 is TGTGCCAGCAGCTTGGAGGGAACCAGGGGGCGCGAAGCTTTCTTT. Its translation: CASSLEGTRGREAFF.

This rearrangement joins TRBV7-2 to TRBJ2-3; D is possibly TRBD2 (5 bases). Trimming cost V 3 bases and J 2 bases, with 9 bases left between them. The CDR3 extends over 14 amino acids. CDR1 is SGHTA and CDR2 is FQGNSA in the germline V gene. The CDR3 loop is CASSFGEYTDTQYF. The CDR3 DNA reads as TGTGCCAGCAGCTTCGGGGAATACACAGATACGCAGTATTTT.

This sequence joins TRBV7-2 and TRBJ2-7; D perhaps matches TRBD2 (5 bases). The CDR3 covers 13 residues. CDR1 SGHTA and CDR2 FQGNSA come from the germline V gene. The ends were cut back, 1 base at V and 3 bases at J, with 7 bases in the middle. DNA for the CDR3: TGTGCCAGCAGCTTAGAACGGGACTACGAGCAGTACTTC. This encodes CASSLERDYEQYF.

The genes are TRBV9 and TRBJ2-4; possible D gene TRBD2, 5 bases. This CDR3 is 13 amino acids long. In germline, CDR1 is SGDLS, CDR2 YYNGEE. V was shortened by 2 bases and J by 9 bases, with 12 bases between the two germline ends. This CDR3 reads CASSVEGVGIQYF. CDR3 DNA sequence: TGTGCCAGCAGCGTCGAGGGAGTCGGCATTCAGTACTTC.

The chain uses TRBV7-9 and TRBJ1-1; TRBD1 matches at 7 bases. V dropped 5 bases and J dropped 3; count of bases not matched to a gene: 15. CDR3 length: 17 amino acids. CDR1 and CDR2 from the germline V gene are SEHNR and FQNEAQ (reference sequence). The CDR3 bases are TGTGCCAGCAGCACCGGGGGGGCAGGGGGAACATACACTGAAGCTTTCTTT. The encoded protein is CASSTGGAGGTYTEAFF.

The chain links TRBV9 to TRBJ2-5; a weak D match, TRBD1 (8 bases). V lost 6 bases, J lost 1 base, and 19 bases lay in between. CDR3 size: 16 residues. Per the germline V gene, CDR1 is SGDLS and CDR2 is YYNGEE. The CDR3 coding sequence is TGTGCCAGCACTCCTACAGGGGGGGGCCTCCAAGAGACCCAGTACTTC. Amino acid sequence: CASTPTGGGLQETQYF.

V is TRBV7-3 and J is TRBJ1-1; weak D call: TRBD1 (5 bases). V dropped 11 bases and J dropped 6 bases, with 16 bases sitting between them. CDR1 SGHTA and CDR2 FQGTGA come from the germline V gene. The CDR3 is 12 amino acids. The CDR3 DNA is TGTGCCTTTGGGGGGTTTGTTGCTGAAGCTTTCTTT. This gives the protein CAFGGFVAEAFF. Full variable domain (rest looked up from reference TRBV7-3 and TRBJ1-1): GAGVSQTPSNKVTEKGKYVELRCDPISGHTALYWYRQSLGQGPEFLIYFQGTGAADDSGLPNDRFFAVRPEGSVSTLKIQRTERGDSAVYLCAFGGFVAEAFFGQGTRLTVV.

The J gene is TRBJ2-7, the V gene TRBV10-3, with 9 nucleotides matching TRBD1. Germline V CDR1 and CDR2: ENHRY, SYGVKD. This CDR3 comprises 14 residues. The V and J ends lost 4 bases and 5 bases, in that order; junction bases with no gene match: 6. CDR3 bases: TGTGCCATCAGTGGGGACAGGGTATCGAACGAGCAGTACTTC. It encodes CAISGDRVSNEQYF.

The CDR3 DNA is TGCGCCAGCAGCGCCGACAGGGGCCGTAATTCACCCCTCCACTTT. It is translated as CASSADRGRNSPLHF. This chain uses TRBV5-1 with TRBJ1-6; 8 bases are a match to TRBD1. Germline V CDR1 and CDR2: SGHRS, YFSETQ. The ends lost 4 bases at V and 6 bases at J; junction bases unmatched: 6. The CDR3 totals 15 residues.

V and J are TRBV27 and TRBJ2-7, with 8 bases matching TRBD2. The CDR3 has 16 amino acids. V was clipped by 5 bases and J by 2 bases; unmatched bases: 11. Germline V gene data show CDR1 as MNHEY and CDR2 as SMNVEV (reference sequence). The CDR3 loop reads CASSHLPAGDTYEQYF. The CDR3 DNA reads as TGTGCCAGCAGTCACCTACCAGCGGGAGATACCTACGAGCAGTACTTC.

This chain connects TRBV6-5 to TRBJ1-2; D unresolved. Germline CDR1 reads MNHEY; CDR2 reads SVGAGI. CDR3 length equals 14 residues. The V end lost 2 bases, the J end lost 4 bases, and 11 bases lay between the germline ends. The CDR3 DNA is TGTGCCAGCAGTTACGGCAGATCATTCTATGGCTACACCTTC. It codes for CASSYGRSFYGYTF.

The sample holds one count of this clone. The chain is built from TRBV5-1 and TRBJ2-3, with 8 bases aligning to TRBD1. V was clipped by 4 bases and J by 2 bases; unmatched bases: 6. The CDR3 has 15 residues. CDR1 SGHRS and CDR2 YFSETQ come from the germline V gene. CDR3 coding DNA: TGCGCCAGCAGCGAAAGACAGGGGACCACAGATACGCAGTATTTT. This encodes CASSERQGTTDTQYF.

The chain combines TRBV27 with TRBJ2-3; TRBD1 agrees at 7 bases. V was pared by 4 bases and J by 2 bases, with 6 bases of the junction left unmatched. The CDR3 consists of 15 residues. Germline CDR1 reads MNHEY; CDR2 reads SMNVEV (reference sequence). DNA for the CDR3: TGTGCCAGCAGTTCTAGGACAGGCTTCACAGATACGCAGTATTTT. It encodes CASSSRTGFTDTQYF.

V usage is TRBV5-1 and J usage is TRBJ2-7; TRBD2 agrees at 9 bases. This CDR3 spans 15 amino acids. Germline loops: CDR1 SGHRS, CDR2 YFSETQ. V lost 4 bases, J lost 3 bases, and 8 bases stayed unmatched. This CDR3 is CASSILAGENYEQYF. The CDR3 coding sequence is TGCGCCAGCAGCATATTAGCGGGAGAAAACTACGAGCAGTACTTC.